Listed below are T cell receptor beta chains from one sample, sequenced in a study of blood T cell repertoires in COVID-19. Measured with immunoSEQ multiplex PCR; TCRdb has only the in-frame clones, and not every one. The sample shows around 220,000 clones, around 80% of them seen only once. The sequenced sample was PBMCs or T cells enriched from blood (not recorded which). These receptors came from a middle-aged woman with acute COVID-19. Both conserved end residues are part of each CDR3. D genes are given only for firm matches. For some rows the clone size is stated as once, few or many, or as a class when expanded; others skip it.

clone_size	d_call	j_call	v_call	cdr3_aa	cdr3_nt
-	TRBD1	TRBJ1-4	TRBV7-9	CASSFQTGDNEKLFF	TGTGCCAGCAGCTTCCAGACAGGGGATAATGAAAAACTGTTTTTT
-	TRBD1	TRBJ1-1	TRBV7-2	CASSRRTGPGDTEAFF	TGTGCCAGCAGCCGGCGGACAGGGCCAGGGGACACTGAAGCTTTCTTT
-	TRBD1	TRBJ1-2	TRBV14	CASSPGQGILMRYGYTF	TGTGCCAGCAGCCCGGGACAGGGCATCCTTATGCGTTATGGCTACACCTTC
few	-	TRBJ2-2	TRBV5-8	CASTHLPASGELFF	TGTGCCAGCACCCATTTGCCAGCGAGCGGGGAGCTGTTTTTT
-	TRBD1	TRBJ1-4	TRBV11-2	CASSSRDRGKDEKLFF	TGTGCCAGCAGCTCGCGAGACAGGGGGAAGGATGAAAAACTGTTTTTT
-	-	TRBJ2-5	TRBV25-1	CASSALSSVETQYF	TGTGCCAGCAGTGCCCTATCTAGTGTCGAGACCCAGTACTTC
-	-	TRBJ2-7	TRBV3-1/TRBV3-2	CASSQDSRSYEQYF	TGTGCCAGCAGCCAAGATTCCCGGTCCTACGAGCAGTACTTC
-	TRBD2	TRBJ2-7	TRBV30	CAWSVLAGGPKGYEQYF	TGTGCCTGGAGTGTTCTAGCGGGAGGGCCAAAGGGCTACGAGCAGTACTTC
-	-	TRBJ1-1	TRBV5-1	CASSIGQLNTEAFF	TGCGCCAGCAGCATCGGACAGCTGAACACTGAAGCTTTCTTT
-	-	TRBJ1-5	TRBV28	CASSLDISQHF	TGTGCCAGCAGTTTGGACATCTCCCAGCATTTT
-	TRBD2	TRBJ2-5	TRBV7-7	CASSPGTSGQETQYF	TGTGCTAGCAGCCCCGGGACTAGCGGACAAGAGACCCAGTACTTC
-	-	TRBJ2-4	TRBV6-9	CASSKHRVGAKNIQYF	TGTGCCAGCAGTAAACACAGGGTGGGAGCCAAAAACATTCAGTACTTC
-	TRBD1	TRBJ2-1	TRBV6-5	CASRNRRDSTREQFF	TGTGCCAGCAGGAACCGCCGGGACAGTACTCGCGAGCAGTTCTTC